This T cell receptor (beta chain) was recovered during a study of siplizumab effects on memory and regulatory T cells. CDR1 is SEHNR and CDR2 is FQNEAQ in the germline V gene (reference sequence). This CDR3 has 17 amino acids. The V segment lost 5 bases and the J segment 1 base; nucleotides outside the gene matches: 8. The repertoire was sequenced with immunoSEQ multiplex PCR; TCRdb's copy has only in-frame clones and lacks some. The sample holds tens of thousands of clones, around 90% seen once. Comment on this clone: What it binds is not known.

Study-level findings and limits: Mappable alloreactive CD4+ clones were on average about 62% Treg-derived with siplizumab, under 30% in controls. Just a small share of alloreactive clones was traced back to unstimulated subsets. Siplizumab produced a significant reduction in alloreactive sequences that were traceable to unstimulated CD4+ memory cells.

Specimen: CD8+ T cells sorted from blood. The TCR sequence derives from a human donor in good health. V is TRBV7-9 and J is TRBJ2-2; TRBD1 matches 9 bases. CDR3 coding DNA: TGTGCCAGCAGCAGCGATAGACAGGGGGTGAACACCGGGGAGCTGTTTTTT. This encodes CASSSDRQGVNTGELFF.